The 25 T cell receptor beta chains reported below all come from one sample, sequenced in a study of regulatory T cells in long-lasting Graves disease. Specified time point: newly diagnosed GD, antithyroid drugs for less than 3 months. After RNA was extracted from PBMCs, the TCR library was made from it. Relying on iRepertoire HTBI primers and Arm-PCR of CDR3 regions, the team built TCR beta libraries. TCRdb itself ran the multiplex PCR reads through MiXCR, one entry per CDR3 protein. The sample yields about 420,000 distinct CDR3 sequences, about a sixth seen once. A further study also used this sample, focusing on T cells in Graves' hyperthyroidism and ophthalmopathy.

This sample comprised peripheral blood mononuclear cells (PBMCs), obtained at new diagnosis, from a patient treated with antithyroid drugs. These receptor sequences come from a woman aged 18 to 35 with Graves disease.

This clonotype has more than one count but fewer than ten. The gene calls are TRBV29-1 and TRBJ2-3, with D perhaps TRBD1 (6 bases). CDR3 length: 15 amino acids. Germline V lookup: CDR1 SQVTM, CDR2 ANQGSEA. Trimming shortened V by 7 bases and J by 0 bases, and 17 bases separated the two germline ends. The CDR3 bases are TGCAGCGCCAGAACAGGGCTTACTAGCACAGATACGCAGTATTTT. As protein: CSARTGLTSTDTQYF.

This clonotype was seen many times. CDR3 in amino acids: CASSARTGAGTRYTF. The CDR3 nucleotides are TGTGCCAGCAGCGCCCGGACAGGGGCCGGCACTAGATACACCTTC. The chain uses TRBV7-2 and TRBJ1-2; 9 nucleotides line up with TRBD1. CDR3 length equals 15 residues. With 5 bases clipped from V and 11 bases from J, the junction kept 15 bases outside the gene matches. Germline V gives CDR1 SGHTA, CDR2 FQGNSA.

The chain carries TRBV4-3 and TRBJ2-1; either TRBD1 or TRBD2 may fit D (5 bases each). Per the germline V gene, CDR1 is LGHNA and CDR2 is YSLEER. The CDR3 is 15 residues long. V lost 3 bases and J 9 bases, leaving 18 bases between the germline ends. This chain's CDR3 is CASSQDGTYGSEQFF. The CDR3 DNA follows: TGCGCCAGCAGCCAGGACGGGACGTACGGTAGTGAGCAGTTCTTC.

This clonotype has ten or more counts. The DNA of the CDR3 is TGTGCCAGCAGTCGGGACAGATTCTATGGCTACACCTTC. Translated, it gives CASSRDRFYGYTF. The chain is built from TRBV6-1 and TRBJ1-2; 7 bases map to TRBD1. CDR1 is MNHNS, CDR2 SASEGT, per germline. The trim removed 5 bases at V and 4 bases at J, leaving 4 bases unmatched. The CDR3 sequence is 13 residues long.

This clonotype was seen at least ten times. The CDR3, as DNA: TGTGCCAGAACAGGGGGACCCATGAACACTGAAGCTTTCTTT. It yields the protein CARTGGPMNTEAFF. J is TRBJ1-1 and V is TRBV27; TRBD1 aligns across 8 bases. Germline CDR1 reads MNHEY; CDR2 reads SMNVEV (reference sequence). The J segment lost 0 bases and the V segment lost 9 bases, leaving 6 bases of the junction unmatched. The CDR3 has 14 residues.

This clonotype was counted ten times or more. This chain uses TRBV27 with TRBJ2-7, with 7 nucleotides matching TRBD1. The CDR3 is 13 amino acids. Unmatched junction bases numbered 6, after V lost 8 bases and J lost 2 bases. The germline V gene has CDR1 MNHEY and CDR2 SMNVEV (reference sequence). The CDR3: CASSAGTAYEQYF. The CDR3 region has the DNA TGTGCCAGCTCCGCCGGGACAGCCTACGAGCAGTACTTC.

This clonotype was counted at least ten times. J is TRBJ2-3 and V is TRBV7-6; 9 bases agree with TRBD2. This CDR3 is built from 15 residues. With V trimmed by 2 bases and J by 3 bases, 3 bases remained unmatched. Per the germline V gene, CDR1 is SGHVS and CDR2 is FNYEAQ. CDR3 nucleotides: TGTGCCAGCAGCTTACTAGCGGGAACGACAGATACGCAGTATTTT. Translation gives CASSLLAGTTDTQYF.

This clonotype has more than one count but fewer than ten. The chain joins TRBV12-3 or TRBV12-4 to TRBJ2-1; 13 nucleotides align to TRBD2. J gave up 10 bases and V 2 bases, and 5 bases lay outside the gene matches. The CDR3 runs to 15 residues. CDR3 protein: CASSLPGLAGPEQFF. CDR3 DNA: TGTGCCAGCAGTTTACCGGGACTAGCGGGACCCGAGCAGTTCTTC.

A remark on this clonotype: This may be a read error: a much more frequent sequence differs by one nucleotide. The chain joins TRBV27 to TRBJ2-1; 9 bases match TRBD2. Germline V CDR1 and CDR2: MNHEY, SMNVEV (reference sequence). The CDR3 is 14 residues long. The V and J ends lost 3 bases and 10 bases, in that order; junction bases with no gene match: 7. The CDR3 bases are TGTGCCAGCAGTTTGGGGGCGGGAGGGGCCGAGCAGTTCTTC. This encodes CASSLGAGGAEQFF.

This clonotype was seen at least ten times. The chain has TRBV27 and TRBJ2-5; D not resolved. Trimming cost V 2 bases and J 5 bases, with 9 bases left between them. Looked up from germline, CDR1 is MNHEY and CDR2 is SMNVEV (reference sequence). The CDR3 is 13 residues long. CDR3 DNA: TGTGCCAGCAGTTTACGCCCTTTTGAGACCCAGTACTTC. This translates into CASSLRPFETQYF.

This clonotype was recorded a few times. This chain uses TRBV6-1 with TRBJ2-3, with 11 bases aligning to TRBD2. Germline V CDR1 and CDR2: MNHNS, SASEGT. Trimming removed 5 bases from V and 4 bases from J; junction bases left unmatched: 5. The CDR3 contains 15 residues. The CDR3 DNA reads as TGTGCCAGCAGTATTAGCGGGAGGGCGGCAGATACGCAGTATTTT. Residues: CASSISGRAADTQYF.

This chain joins TRBV4-2 and TRBJ2-2, with D maybe TRBD1 (6 bases). This CDR3 comprises 13 residues. Per the germline V gene, CDR1 is LGHNA and CDR2 is YNFKEQ. Trimming pared 6 bases from V and 6 bases from J, leaving 11 bases between. CDR3 DNA: TGTGCCAGCAGTCCGGACAGAGCCGGGGAGCTGTTTTTT. Amino acid sequence: CASSPDRAGELFF.

There are many counts of this clonotype. The V and J genes are TRBV2 and TRBJ2-7, with 7 bases fitting TRBD1. The germline V gene encodes CDR1 SNHLY and CDR2 FYNNEI. This CDR3 comprises 16 residues. Losses at the gene ends were 5 bases for V and 0 bases for J; bases not matched to a gene: 10. The CDR3 nucleotides are TGTGCCAGCAGTCCATTCGGGACAGCTGCCTCCTACGAGCAGTACTTC. The encoded protein is CASSPFGTAASYEQYF.

This clonotype was counted at least ten times. This chain uses TRBV6-1 with TRBJ1-1, with D possibly being TRBD1 (6 bases). CDR3 length: 13 residues. Germline CDR1 and CDR2: MNHNS and SASEGT. The V end was cut by 10 bases, the J end by 1 base, with 13 bases between. The CDR3: CATGDTSNTEAFF. The DNA for the CDR3 is TGTGCCACCGGGGACACCTCGAACACTGAAGCTTTCTTT.

V is TRBV27 and J is TRBJ2-1, with D unclear. Germline CDR1 and CDR2: MNHEY and SMNVEV (reference sequence). This CDR3 is built from 15 residues. Trimming removed 9 bases at V and 9 bases at J, with 24 bases between. The CDR3 reads CASTLSATLWGEQFF. The CDR3 DNA reads as TGTGCCAGTACGTTATCCGCAACCCTCTGGGGTGAGCAGTTCTTC.

This clonotype was counted ten times or more. The gene calls are TRBV7-6 and TRBJ2-2; D gene uncertain. The length of the CDR3 is 14 residues. CDR1 and CDR2 (germline): SGHVS, FNYEAQ. The V end lost 1 base, the J end lost 7 bases, and 10 bases lay between the germline ends. For the CDR3, the DNA is TGTGCCAGCAGCTTAGGGCCCGAGTTCGGGGAGCTGTTTTTT. This sequence encodes CASSLGPEFGELFF.

The sample holds many counts of this clonotype. The rearrangement links TRBV11-2 to TRBJ2-7; 10 bases are a match to TRBD2. V lost 3 bases to trimming and J lost 5 bases; unmatched junction nucleotides: 7. Germline V CDR1 and CDR2: SGHAT, FQNNGV. The CDR3 has 15 residues. The CDR3 here is CASSLASGRVDEQYF. CDR3 nucleotides: TGTGCCAGCAGCTTGGCTAGCGGGAGAGTCGACGAGCAGTACTTC.

This clonotype was counted at least ten times. The chain is built from TRBV18 and TRBJ1-2, with D uncertain. The V end lost 2 bases, the J end lost 5 bases, and 12 bases lay between the germline ends. CDR3 length: 14 residues. In germline, CDR1 is KGHSH, CDR2 LQKENI. The CDR3 sequence is CASSPETGRYGYTF. The DNA of the CDR3 is TGTGCCAGCTCACCAGAGACTGGCAGATATGGCTACACCTTC.

This clonotype turned up a few times. The DNA for the CDR3 is TGTGCCAGCAGCCGACTAGCCAAAAACATTCAGTACTTC. Amino acid sequence: CASSRLAKNIQYF. The chain is built from TRBV2 and TRBJ2-4; D is undetermined. Germline loops: CDR1 SNHLY, CDR2 FYNNEI. Between the trimmed V and J ends, which lost 6 bases and 0 bases, there was a span of 6 bases. The CDR3 has 13 amino acids.

This clonotype was counted many times. This rearrangement joins TRBV3-1 to TRBJ2-7, with a weak D call TRBD2 (6 bases). From germline, CDR1 is LGHDT and CDR2 YNNKEL (reference sequence). This CDR3 comprises 15 residues. Deletions cut 1 base from V and 0 bases from J, with 10 bases between. The CDR3 bases are TGTGCCAGCAGCCAAGGAGTAGCGGCCTCCTACGAGCAGTACTTC. It codes for CASSQGVAASYEQYF.

This clonotype occurred many times. V is TRBV11-3 and J is TRBJ2-3, with 9 nucleotides matching TRBD2. The CDR3 is 15 amino acids. The germline gives CDR1 SGHNT, CDR2 YENEEA. J lost 6 bases, V lost 4 bases, and 8 bases had no gene match. The CDR3 nucleotides read TGTGCCAGCAGCTCGGGAGGTAGCGGGAGCGATACGCAGTATTTT. It yields the protein CASSSGGSGSDTQYF.

This clonotype was counted at least ten times. The chain has TRBV27 and TRBJ1-5; D not resolved. Germline CDR1 MNHEY, CDR2 SMNVEV (reference sequence). The CDR3 spans 16 residues. Trimming left V 2 bases short and J 2 bases short, with 13 bases between. The CDR3 DNA follows: TGTGCCAGCAGTTTAACGAACACTGGAGGCAATCAGCCCCAGCATTTT. Translating it yields CASSLTNTGGNQPQHF.

This clonotype was recorded many times. The chain employs TRBV18 and TRBJ1-1; weak D call: TRBD1 (6 bases). The CDR3 extends over 14 amino acids. Germline values: CDR1 KGHSH, CDR2 LQKENI. The germline V and J ends were trimmed by 3 bases and 1 base, with 9 bases remaining between them. The DNA for the CDR3 is TGTGCCAGCTCACCCAACAGGGAGAACACTGAAGCTTTCTTT. It specifies CASSPNRENTEAFF.

This clonotype showed up many times. This chain uses TRBV29-1 with TRBJ2-7, with a possible D match to TRBD2 (7 bases). The CDR3 covers 12 residues. CDR1 SQVTM and CDR2 ANQGSEA come from the germline V gene. V was trimmed by 3 bases and J by 4 bases, leaving 10 bases between them. The CDR3 here is CSVEEGGYEQYF. The CDR3 nucleotides read TGCAGCGTTGAGGAGGGGGGGTACGAGCAGTACTTC.

Concerning this clonotype: One base away lies a much larger clone, so this may be a sequencing read error. V is TRBV7-6 and J is TRBJ2-7, with 14 bases that match TRBD2. Germline CDR1 SGHVS, CDR2 FNYEAQ. V lost 5 bases and J lost 5; bases outside the gene matches: 5. This CDR3 is built from 15 residues. CDR3 coding DNA: TGTGCCAGCAGCCCCGGGACTAGCGGGAGCCACGAGCAGTACTTC. Residues: CASSPGTSGSHEQYF. The entire variable domain, with the rest obtained from reference TRBV7-6 and TRBJ2-7, is as follows: GAGVSQSPRYKVTKRGQDVALRCDPISGHVSLYWYRQALGQGPEFLTYFNYEAQQDKSGLPNDRFSAERPEGSISTLTIQRTEQRDSAMYRCASSPGTSGSHEQYFGPGTRLTVT.